This T cell receptor (beta chain) was profiled in a study of OX40 agonist ivuxolimab in advanced cancers. Study information: Patients received ivuxolimab, an intravenous treatment, every 2 weeks at 0.01 to 10 mg/kg. Enrollees could have had prior anti-PD-1, anti-PD-L1 or anti-CTLA-4 therapy, which approximately 38% had received. Findings of the study overall: Antigen specificity of clonally expanded peripheral T cells was not established. The CD4+ and CD8+ T cells in the blood had expanded clonally by week 6 at 0.1 to 3.0 mg/kg.

Trimming removed 5 bases from V and 4 bases from J; junction bases left unmatched: 2. Germline V CDR1 and CDR2: GTSNPN, SVGIG (reference sequence). The CDR3 has 12 amino acids. TCRdb keeps only in-frame clones here, not all; method: immunoSEQ multiplex PCR. This sample has roughly 80,000 clones, with about 93% found just once. With regard to this clone: The target antigen is unknown.

This sequence was found in an adult with an advanced solid tumor such as melanoma, head and neck, liver or kidney cancer. The V call is TRBV30, the J call TRBJ2-3, with TRBD1 matching over 8 bases. Source: CD4+ or CD8+ T cells sorted from blood, taken in a trial of the OX40 agonist ivuxolimab. CDR3 protein: CAWADRADTQYF. The CDR3 region has the DNA TGTGCCTGGGCGGACAGGGCAGATACGCAGTATTTT.